These 4 T cell receptor beta chains were all obtained from the same sample, sequenced in a study of T cell responses to AZD1222 COVID-19 vaccine. Sequencing was performed with immunoSEQ multiplex PCR; in TCRdb, only in-frame clones are kept and a portion is missing. Altogether about 55,000 clones are present, 70% to 85% being singletons, with the ten largest covering about a quarter. The starting material was peripheral blood, obtained on day 0 of AZD1222 vaccination. These TCRs come from an adult in good health.

V and J are TRBV3-1 (or the pseudogene TRBV3-2) and TRBJ2-7, with TRBD2 matching over 8 bases. The junction had 4 bases not matched to a gene; V was cut back by 0 bases and J by 6 bases. This CDR3 is built from 14 residues. CDR1 LGHDT and CDR2 YNNKEL come from the germline V gene (reference sequence). CDR3 protein: CASSQDRTSSEQYF. CDR3 DNA sequence: TGTGCCAGCAGCCAAGACCGGACTAGCAGCGAGCAGTACTTC.

This chain joins TRBV7-9 and TRBJ1-1, with D perhaps matching TRBD1 (6 bases). The CDR3 length is 14 residues. Germline V lookup: CDR1 SEHNR, CDR2 FQNEAQ (reference sequence). Trimming took 2 bases from V and 11 from J, leaving 18 bases between them. CDR3 in amino acids: CASSLLGRDNGAFF. CDR3 in DNA: TGTGCCAGCAGCTTATTGGGACGGGACAATGGCGCTTTCTTT.

This chain connects TRBV7-2 to TRBJ1-5; the D gene is possibly TRBD1 (5 bases). Germline CDR1 reads SGHTA; CDR2 reads FQGNSA. Trimming removed 4 bases at V and 4 bases at J, with 8 bases between. There are 13 residues in the CDR3. The CDR3 DNA is TGTGCCAGCAGCTCGAACAGGAATCAGCCCCAGCATTTT. It specifies CASSSNRNQPQHF.

The chain carries TRBV15 and TRBJ2-3; 10 bases are shared with TRBD2. The V and J ends lost 1 base and 2 bases, in that order; junction bases with no gene match: 9. Per the germline V gene, CDR1 is LNHNV and CDR2 is YYDKDF (reference sequence). The CDR3 length is 18 residues. The CDR3 coding sequence is TGTGCCACCAGCAGAGTTCTTGTGGGACTAGCGTACACAGATACGCAGTATTTT. The encoded protein is CATSRVLVGLAYTDTQYF.